The clone carrying this T cell receptor (beta chain) has ten or more counts. The entry originates in a study of regulatory T cells in long-lasting Graves disease. Background on the study: Persistence in Graves' disease required over 5 years of antithyroid drugs plus positive TSH receptor antibodies.

Through Arm-PCR of CDR3 regions and iRepertoire HTBI primers, TCR beta libraries were built. TCRdb re-called the multiplex PCR reads with MiXCR, one entry per CDR3 protein. The table has some 300,000 distinct CDR3 sequences, 22% seen once. V was clipped by 1 base and J by 4 bases; unmatched bases: 8. This CDR3 comprises 18 residues. Germline values: CDR1 DFQATT, CDR2 SNEGSKA (reference sequence). Regarding time point: persistent/refractory GD, antithyroid drugs over 5 years with positive TRAb. RNA from PBMCs was the source of the TCR library. Sequenced here: peripheral blood mononuclear cells (PBMCs), sampled when the disease was refractory, from a patient treated with antithyroid drugs. The sequence was obtained from a female donor with Graves disease. The V and J genes are TRBV20-1 and TRBJ2-2; TRBD2 matches at 14 bases. The CDR3 nucleotides are TGCAGTGCTAGAGGAGGGGGGACTAGCGGGAGAGCCACCGGGGAGCTGTTTTTT. It yields the protein CSARGGGTSGRATGELFF.